The clone carrying this T cell receptor (beta chain) was found many times. Germline V lookup: CDR1 MNHEY, CDR2 SMNVEV (reference sequence). Trimming left V 6 bases short and J 4 bases short, with 19 bases between. CDR3 size: 15 residues. Each cDNA molecule in the library carried unique molecular identifiers. In the study's own analysis: Counts of TCRs in each sample centred on a median of around 99,000 and extended from roughly 23,000 to 700,000. TCRdb reanalysed the RACE reads using MiXCR and keeps one entry per CDR3 protein. The V and J calls were determined by TCRdb, not by the authors. This table holds 50,000 or so distinct CDR3 sequences, roughly a tenth found once. The data were obtained in a study of human T cells and chemical hapten exposure. Overall study: Patients got weekly scalp diphenylcyclopropenone doses over the approximately 23-week study.

Noted time point: patch test 3, about 24 weeks after DPC sensitization. Regarding treatment: therapeutic diphenylcyclopropenone sensitization with weekly scalp DPC. This specimen was whole blood, taken in connection with sensitization to the hapten diphenylcyclopropenone (DPC). This TCR was recovered from a woman in her thirties or forties with alopecia areata. Some clones in this sample may be carry-over from other donors' samples. The chain recombines TRBV27 with TRBJ2-7; possibly TRBD1 for D (6 bases). CDR3 nucleotide sequence: TGTGCCAGCAGCTCTATAGCGAAGGGGGAATACGAGCAGTACTTC. This encodes CASSSIAKGEYEQYF.